A selection of T cell receptor beta chains follows, all from one sample in a study of CD8 T cells in Susac syndrome. TCRdb used MiXCR to reprocess the immunoSEQ multiplex PCR reads, holding one entry per CDR3 protein. The sample records 170,000 or so distinct CDR3 sequences, around 93% being singletons. Sequenced input: CD4+ T cells from PBMCs. These TCRs come from a human donor with multiple sclerosis. Both conserved end residues are part of each CDR3. The D gene is left open where the match is weak. Some rows have no size entry. The others give once, few or many, or a class for an expanded clone.

clone_size	v_call	d_call	j_call	cdr3_nt	cdr3_aa
few	TRBV4-2	NA	TRBJ2-3	TGTGCCAGCAGCCAAGGGGGCATAACAGATACGCAGTATTTT	CASSQGGITDTQYF
NA	TRBV2	NA	TRBJ1-2	TGTGCCAGCAGTGACAAGACGGACTATGGCTACACCTTC	CASSDKTDYGYTF
NA	TRBV11-2	TRBD1	TRBJ2-5	TGTGCCAGCGGAAGAGACAGGGCTCAAGAGACCCAGTACTTC	CASGRDRAQETQYF
NA	TRBV25-1	NA	TRBJ1-1	TGTGCCAGCAGTTGGGAGGGGAGGAACACTGAAGCTTTCTTT	CASSWEGRNTEAFF
NA	TRBV7-8	TRBD2	TRBJ2-7	TGTGCCAGCAGCTTAGCCCTCTCGGGACTAGCGGGAGGGCCTCGGGAGCAGTACTTC	CASSLALSGLAGGPREQYF
NA	TRBV18	TRBD1	TRBJ2-5	TGTGCCAGCTCACCCCGGGGACAGAACCAAGAGACCCAGTACTTC	CASSPRGQNQETQYF
NA	TRBV10-3	NA	TRBJ1-2	TGTGCCATCAGTCAATTGACAGAAAACTATGGCTACACCTTC	CAISQLTENYGYTF
NA	TRBV14	TRBD1	TRBJ1-2	TGTGCCAGCAGCCTACAGGGGGAAAGTGACTATGGCTACACCTTC	CASSLQGESDYGYTF
NA	TRBV28	NA	TRBJ2-5	TGTGCCAGCCCCTTAAGGGAGACCCAGTACTTC	CASPLRETQYF
NA	TRBV7-8	NA	TRBJ1-4	TGTGCCAGCAGCTTAGGCGGACGGGTTAGGCTACCAGAAAAACTGTTTTTT	CASSLGGRVRLPEKLFF
NA	TRBV6-1	TRBD2	TRBJ2-7	TGTGCCAGCAGTGAAGGGAGGCGGGGGTACGAGCAGTACTTC	CASSEGRRGYEQYF
NA	TRBV20-1	TRBD1	TRBJ2-2	TGCAGCGGACAGGGGTCAAGAACCGGGGAGCTGTTTTTT	CSGQGSRTGELFF
NA	TRBV2	NA	TRBJ1-5	TGTGCCAGCAGGGCCTTCGAGGGTCAGCCCCAGCATTTT	CASRAFEGQPQHF
NA	TRBV7-2	TRBD2	TRBJ2-3	TGTGCCAGCAGCAAACTAGCGGGAGGTGCAGATACGCAGTATTTT	CASSKLAGGADTQYF
NA	TRBV20-1	NA	TRBJ2-7	TGCAGTGCTAGACCGGGCAGGGCGTACGAGCAGTACTTC	CSARPGRAYEQYF
NA	TRBV19	NA	TRBJ1-2	TGTGCCAGTAGTATCAGCGGGAATGGCTACACCTTC	CASSISGNGYTF
NA	TRBV5-6	NA	TRBJ2-3	TGTGCCAGCAGCTTGCCCTCCGAGAGCACAGATACGCAGTATTTT	CASSLPSESTDTQYF
NA	TRBV20-1	NA	TRBJ1-1	TGCAGTGCTGTGGACATGAACACTGAAGCTTTCTTT	CSAVDMNTEAFF
NA	TRBV18	NA	TRBJ1-2	TGTGCCAGCTCACCACCGGCCAGGACAGCTAACTATGGCTACACCTTC	CASSPPARTANYGYTF
NA	TRBV29-1	TRBD2	TRBJ2-3	TGCAGCGTTGACGGCCTAGCGGGGGAATGGACAGATACGCAGTATTTT	CSVDGLAGEWTDTQYF
NA	TRBV4-2	NA	TRBJ2-2	TGTGCCAGCAGCCTAGAGGGACGGGCCGGGGAGCTGTTTTTT	CASSLEGRAGELFF
NA	TRBV27	TRBD2	TRBJ2-5	TGTGCCAGCAGTCCCAAGGAGGGCAGGCGGGGGGAGACCCAGTACTTC	CASSPKEGRRGETQYF
NA	TRBV7-9	TRBD1	TRBJ1-4	TGTGCCAGCACCCGGACAGGGCTTAATGAAAAACTGTTTTTT	CASTRTGLNEKLFF
NA	TRBV3-1	NA	TRBJ2-1	TGTGCCAGCAGCCCCATAGGCCGCGGGGATGAGCAGTTCTTC	CASSPIGRGDEQFF
NA	TRBV10-3	TRBD1	TRBJ1-2	TGTGCCATCAACCCGGGACAGCAGCATAGTAGCTATGGCTACACCTTC	CAINPGQQHSSYGYTF
NA	TRBV7-9	NA	TRBJ1-1	TGTGCCAGCAGCAAGCTGAACACTGAAGCTTTCTTT	CASSKLNTEAFF
NA	TRBV9	TRBD1	TRBJ2-7	TGTGCCAGCAGCGCAACGGGACAGCCGGACTACGAGCAGTACTTC	CASSATGQPDYEQYF
NA	TRBV5-6	NA	TRBJ1-1	TGTGCCAGCAGCGAGCCGGGACGAGGGGGGGCTTTCTTT	CASSEPGRGGAFF
NA	TRBV20-1	NA	TRBJ2-5	TGCAGTGCTAGAGATCGGGTGGGGGAGCAGACCCAGTACTTC	CSARDRVGEQTQYF
NA	TRBV15	TRBD1	TRBJ2-7	TGTGCCACCAGCCCGGACAGGGGGCTCTACGAGCAGTACTTC	CATSPDRGLYEQYF
NA	TRBV9	NA	TRBJ2-3	TGTGCCAGCAGCGTATCGGTCGAGGGCACAGATACGCAGTATTTT	CASSVSVEGTDTQYF
NA	TRBV27	NA	TRBJ1-5	TGTGCCAGCAGCCCCCGGGGGGGGGCCAGTAGCAATCAGCCCCAGCATTTT	CASSPRGGASSNQPQHF
NA	TRBV12-3/TRBV12-4	NA	TRBJ2-5	TGTGCCAGCAGTTTAGAAGGGCCCCAGTACTTC	CASSLEGPQYF
NA	TRBV20-1	TRBD1	TRBJ2-5	TGCAGTGCTTGGCCGGGGACAGGGGGGGAGACCCAGTACTTC	CSAWPGTGGETQYF
NA	TRBV12-3/TRBV12-4	TRBD1	TRBJ2-2	TGTGCCAGCACCCCACCGGGACAGGGGTACACCGGGGAGCTGTTTTTT	CASTPPGQGYTGELFF
NA	TRBV6-6	NA	TRBJ1-2	TGTGCCAGCAGTTACTCTGATGGGAACAACTATGGCTACACCTTC	CASSYSDGNNYGYTF
NA	TRBV25-1	NA	TRBJ1-1	TGTGCCAGCAGTGATGCCGCCCGCTTACCTGAAGCTTTCTTT	CASSDAARLPEAFF
NA	TRBV11-1	NA	TRBJ2-3	TGTGCCAGCAGCTTAGGGGGCCCCCTCAAGGATACGCAGTATTTT	CASSLGGPLKDTQYF
NA	TRBV10-3	TRBD1	TRBJ2-3	TGTGCCACCACAGGGGGACAGATAATCACAGATACGCAGTATTTT	CATTGGQIITDTQYF
NA	TRBV9	NA	TRBJ2-1	TGTGCCAGCAGCGTAGTTCCGGGAAGACAGGATGAGCAGTTCTTC	CASSVVPGRQDEQFF
NA	TRBV6-2/TRBV6-3	NA	TRBJ2-3	TGTGCCAGCAGTTGGTATAGCCCCACAGATACGCAGTATTTT	CASSWYSPTDTQYF
NA	TRBV2	NA	TRBJ2-7	TGTGCCAGCACCGAACAGGGTCCTACTGCCTACGAGCAGTACTTC	CASTEQGPTAYEQYF
NA	TRBV9	NA	TRBJ2-2	TGTGCCAGTACTACAGGGAGGAACACCGGGGAGCTGTTTTTT	CASTTGRNTGELFF
NA	TRBV7-8	NA	TRBJ1-5	TGTGCCAGCAGCTTAGGGGGCCTCTATAGCAATCAGCCCCAGCATTTT	CASSLGGLYSNQPQHF
NA	TRBV6-1	TRBD1	TRBJ1-5	TGTGCCAGCAGTGAATTTGGGGGGACAGATAGCCAGCCCCAGCATTTT	CASSEFGGTDSQPQHF
NA	TRBV28	NA	TRBJ2-7	TGTGCCAGCAGTCCCCCAGGTAGAACTGGCTCCTACGAGCAGTACTTC	CASSPPGRTGSYEQYF
once	TRBV27	NA	TRBJ1-5	TGTGCCAGCAGTTGGTCGAATAGCAATCAGCCCCAGCATTTT	CASSWSNSNQPQHF
NA	TRBV29-1	NA	TRBJ1-1	TGCAGCGTTGTGGGGGCCGCTGAAGCTTTCTTT	CSVVGAAEAFF
NA	TRBV2	NA	TRBJ2-3	TGTGCCAGCAAGCAGGGGAGCACAGATACGCAGTATTTT	CASKQGSTDTQYF
NA	TRBV3-1	NA	TRBJ2-1	TGTGCCAGCGAAAGCTCCTACAATGAGCAGTTCTTC	CASESSYNEQFF
NA	TRBV12-3/TRBV12-4	NA	TRBJ1-1	TGTGCCAGCAGTTTTTATTCGGGGAAGAACACTGAAGCTTTCTTT	CASSFYSGKNTEAFF
NA	TRBV2	TRBD1	TRBJ1-1	TGTGCCAGCAGTGTTCTGGACAGGGGTGAGGCTGAAGCTTTCTTT	CASSVLDRGEAEAFF